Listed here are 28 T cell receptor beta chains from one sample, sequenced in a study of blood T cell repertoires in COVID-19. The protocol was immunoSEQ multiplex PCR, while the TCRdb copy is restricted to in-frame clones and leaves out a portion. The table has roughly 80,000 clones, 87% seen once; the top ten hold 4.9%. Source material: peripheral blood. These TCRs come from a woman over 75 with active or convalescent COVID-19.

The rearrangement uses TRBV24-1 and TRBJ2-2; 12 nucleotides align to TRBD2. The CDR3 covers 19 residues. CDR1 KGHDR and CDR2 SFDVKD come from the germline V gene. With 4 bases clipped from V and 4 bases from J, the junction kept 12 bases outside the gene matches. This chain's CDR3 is CATSDPTTSGRRGTGELFF. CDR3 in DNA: TGTGCCACCAGTGACCCTACAACTAGCGGGAGGCGTGGCACCGGGGAGCTGTTTTTT.

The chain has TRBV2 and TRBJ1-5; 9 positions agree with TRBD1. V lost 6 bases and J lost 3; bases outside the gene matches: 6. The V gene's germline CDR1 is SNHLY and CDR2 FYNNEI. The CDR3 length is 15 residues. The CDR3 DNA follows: TGTGCCAGCAGCGCGGGACAGGGTGACAATCAGCCCCAGCATTTT. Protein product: CASSAGQGDNQPQHF.

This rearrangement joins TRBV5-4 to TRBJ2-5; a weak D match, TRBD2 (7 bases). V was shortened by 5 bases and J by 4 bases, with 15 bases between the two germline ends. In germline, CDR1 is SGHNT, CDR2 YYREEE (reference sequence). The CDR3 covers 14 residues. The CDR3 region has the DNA TGTGCCAGCAGAGACCGGGGGGCCGGAGAGACCCAGTACTTC. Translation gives CASRDRGAGETQYF.

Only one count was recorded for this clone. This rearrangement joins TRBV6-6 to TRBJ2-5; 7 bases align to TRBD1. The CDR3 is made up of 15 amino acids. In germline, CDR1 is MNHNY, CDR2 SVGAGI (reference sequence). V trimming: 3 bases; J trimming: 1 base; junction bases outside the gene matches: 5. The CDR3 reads CASSYQQGPQETQYF. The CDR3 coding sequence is TGTGCCAGCAGTTATCAACAGGGGCCCCAAGAGACCCAGTACTTC.

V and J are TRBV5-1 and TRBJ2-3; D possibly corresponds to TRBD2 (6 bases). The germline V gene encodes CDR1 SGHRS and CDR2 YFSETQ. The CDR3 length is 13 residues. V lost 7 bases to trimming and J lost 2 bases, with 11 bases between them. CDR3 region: CASRGGNTDTQYF. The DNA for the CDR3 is TGCGCCAGCCGAGGCGGGAACACAGATACGCAGTATTTT.

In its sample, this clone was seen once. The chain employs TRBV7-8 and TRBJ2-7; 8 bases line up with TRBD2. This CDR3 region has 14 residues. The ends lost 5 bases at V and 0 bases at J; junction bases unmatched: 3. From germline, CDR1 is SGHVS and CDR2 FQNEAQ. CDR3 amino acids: CASSVTSGSYEQYF. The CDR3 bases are TGTGCCAGCAGCGTTACTAGCGGCTCCTACGAGCAGTACTTC. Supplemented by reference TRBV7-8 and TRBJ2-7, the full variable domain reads GAGVSQSPRYKVAKRGQDVALRCDPISGHVSLFWYQQALGQGPEFLTYFQNEAQLDKSGLPSDRFFAERPEGSVSTLKIQRTQQEDSAVYLCASSVTSGSYEQYFGPGTRLTVT.

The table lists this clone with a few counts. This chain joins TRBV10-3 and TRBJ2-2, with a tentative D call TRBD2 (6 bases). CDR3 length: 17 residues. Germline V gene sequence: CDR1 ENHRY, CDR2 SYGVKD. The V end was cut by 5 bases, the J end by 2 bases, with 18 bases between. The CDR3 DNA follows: TGTGCCATCAGTCCAAGAACCCCGGGACTTAACACCGGGGAGCTGTTTTTT. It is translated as CAISPRTPGLNTGELFF.

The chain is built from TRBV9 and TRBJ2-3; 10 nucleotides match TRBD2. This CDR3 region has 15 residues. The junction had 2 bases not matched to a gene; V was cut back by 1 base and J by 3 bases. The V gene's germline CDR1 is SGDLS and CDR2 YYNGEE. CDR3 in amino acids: CASSVIAGGTDTQYF. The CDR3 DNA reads TGTGCCAGCAGCGTAATAGCGGGGGGTACAGATACGCAGTATTTT.

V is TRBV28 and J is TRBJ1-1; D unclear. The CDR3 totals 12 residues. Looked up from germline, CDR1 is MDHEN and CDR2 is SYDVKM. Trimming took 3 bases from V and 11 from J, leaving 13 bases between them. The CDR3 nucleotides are TGTGCCAGCAGTTTTAGCGGCAGCAAGGCTTTCTTT. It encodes CASSFSGSKAFF.

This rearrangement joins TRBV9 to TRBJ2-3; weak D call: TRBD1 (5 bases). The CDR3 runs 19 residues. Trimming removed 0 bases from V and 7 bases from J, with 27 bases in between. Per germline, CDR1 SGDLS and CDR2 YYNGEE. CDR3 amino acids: CASSVDSGGASPISYTQYF. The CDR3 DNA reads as TGTGCCAGCAGCGTAGATTCTGGTGGGGCCTCCCCGATAAGTTATACGCAGTATTTT. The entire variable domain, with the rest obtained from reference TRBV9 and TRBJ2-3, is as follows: DSGVTQTPKHLITATGQRVTLRCSPRSGDLSVYWYQQSLDQGLQFLIQYYNGEERAKGNILERFSAQQFPDLHSELNLSSLELGDSALYFCASSVDSGGASPISYTQYFGPGTRLTVL.

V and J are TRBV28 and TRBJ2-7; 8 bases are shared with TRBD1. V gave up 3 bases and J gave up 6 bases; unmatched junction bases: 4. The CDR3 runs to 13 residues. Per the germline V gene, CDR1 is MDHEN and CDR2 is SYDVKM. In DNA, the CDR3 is TGTGCCAGCAGTTTCCAGGGACAGGTCGAGCAGTACTTC. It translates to CASSFQGQVEQYF.

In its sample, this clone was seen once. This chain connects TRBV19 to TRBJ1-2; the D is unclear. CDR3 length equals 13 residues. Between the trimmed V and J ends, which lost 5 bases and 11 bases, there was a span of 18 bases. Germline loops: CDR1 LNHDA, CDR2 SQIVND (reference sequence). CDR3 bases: TGTGCCAGTAGTCTTGGGATGGAGGCCGGGTACACCTTC. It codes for CASSLGMEAGYTF.

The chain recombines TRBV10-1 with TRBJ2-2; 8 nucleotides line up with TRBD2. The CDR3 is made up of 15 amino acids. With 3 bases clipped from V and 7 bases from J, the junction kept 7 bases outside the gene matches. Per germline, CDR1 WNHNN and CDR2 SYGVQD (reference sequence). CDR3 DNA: TGCGCCAGCAGTGACCCGGGAGGGAGAAGCGGGGAGCTGTTTTTT. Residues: CASSDPGGRSGELFF.

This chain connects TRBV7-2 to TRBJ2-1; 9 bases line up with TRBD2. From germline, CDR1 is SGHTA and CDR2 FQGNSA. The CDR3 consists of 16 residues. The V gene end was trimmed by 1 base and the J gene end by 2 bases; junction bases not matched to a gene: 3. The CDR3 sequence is CASSLDGGRAYNEQFF. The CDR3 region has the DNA TGTGCCAGCAGCTTAGACGGCGGGAGGGCCTACAATGAGCAGTTCTTC.

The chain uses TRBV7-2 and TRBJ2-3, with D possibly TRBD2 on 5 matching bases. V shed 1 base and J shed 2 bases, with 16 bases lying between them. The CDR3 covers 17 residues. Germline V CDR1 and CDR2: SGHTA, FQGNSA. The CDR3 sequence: CASSLGGSLYSTDTQYF. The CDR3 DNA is TGTGCCAGCAGCTTAGGAGGGTCCCTCTACTCCACAGATACGCAGTATTTT.

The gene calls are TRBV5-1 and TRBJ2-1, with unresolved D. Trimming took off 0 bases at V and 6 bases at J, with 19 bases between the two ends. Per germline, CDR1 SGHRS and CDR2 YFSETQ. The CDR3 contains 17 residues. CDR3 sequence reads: CASSLAPVGVSSNEQFF. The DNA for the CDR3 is TGCGCCAGCAGCTTGGCCCCGGTGGGCGTGAGTAGCAATGAGCAGTTCTTC.

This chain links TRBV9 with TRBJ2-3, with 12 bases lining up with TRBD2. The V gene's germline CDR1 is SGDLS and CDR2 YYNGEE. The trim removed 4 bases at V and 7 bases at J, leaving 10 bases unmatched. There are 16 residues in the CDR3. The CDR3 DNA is TGTGCCAGCAGCCCCCAGACTAGCGGGGGTATGCATACGCAGTATTTT. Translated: CASSPQTSGGMHTQYF.

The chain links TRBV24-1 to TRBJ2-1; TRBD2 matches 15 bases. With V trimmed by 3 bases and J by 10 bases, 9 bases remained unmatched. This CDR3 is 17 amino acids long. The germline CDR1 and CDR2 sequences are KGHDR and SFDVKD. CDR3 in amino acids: CATSDGGLAGGLREQFF. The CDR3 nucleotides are TGTGCCACCAGTGATGGGGGACTAGCGGGAGGCCTACGAGAGCAGTTCTTC.

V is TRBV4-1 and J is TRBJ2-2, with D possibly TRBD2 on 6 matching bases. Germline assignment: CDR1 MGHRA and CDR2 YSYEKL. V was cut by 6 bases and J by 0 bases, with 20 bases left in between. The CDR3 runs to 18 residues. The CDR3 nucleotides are TGCGCCAGCAGGCGCGGTTTGGGCGGGGCCCCGAACACCGGGGAGCTGTTTTTT. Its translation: CASRRGLGGAPNTGELFF.

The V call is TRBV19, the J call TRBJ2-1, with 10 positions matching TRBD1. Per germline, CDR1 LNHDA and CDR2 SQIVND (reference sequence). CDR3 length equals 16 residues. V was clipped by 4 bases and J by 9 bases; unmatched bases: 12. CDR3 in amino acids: CASSTGTGAKLGEQFF. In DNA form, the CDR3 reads TGTGCCAGTAGTACCGGGACAGGGGCAAAGTTAGGTGAGCAGTTCTTC.

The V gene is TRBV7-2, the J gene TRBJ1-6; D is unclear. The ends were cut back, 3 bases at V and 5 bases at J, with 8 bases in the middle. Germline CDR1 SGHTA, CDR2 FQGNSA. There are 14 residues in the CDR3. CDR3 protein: CASSFQQNNSPLHF. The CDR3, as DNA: TGTGCCAGCAGCTTTCAACAAAATAATTCACCCCTCCACTTT.

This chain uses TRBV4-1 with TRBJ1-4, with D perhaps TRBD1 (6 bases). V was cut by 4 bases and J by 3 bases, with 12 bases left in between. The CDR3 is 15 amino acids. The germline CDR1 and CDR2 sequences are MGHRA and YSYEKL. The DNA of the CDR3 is TGCGCCAGCAGCCTTTTGGGGGCGGCTAATGAAAAACTGTTTTTT. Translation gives CASSLLGAANEKLFF.

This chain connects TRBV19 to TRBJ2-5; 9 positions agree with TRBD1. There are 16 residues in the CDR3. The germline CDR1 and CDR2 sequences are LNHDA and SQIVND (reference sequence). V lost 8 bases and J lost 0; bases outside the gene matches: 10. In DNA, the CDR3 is TGTGCCAGTGCGAGAGAGGACAGGGGCTACCAAGAGACCCAGTACTTC. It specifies CASAREDRGYQETQYF.

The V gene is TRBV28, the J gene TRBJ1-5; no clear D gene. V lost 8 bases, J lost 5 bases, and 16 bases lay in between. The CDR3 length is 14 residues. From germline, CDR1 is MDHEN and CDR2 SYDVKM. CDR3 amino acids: CASGPRGMYQPQHF. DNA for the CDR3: TGTGCCAGCGGCCCTCGGGGTATGTATCAGCCCCAGCATTTT.

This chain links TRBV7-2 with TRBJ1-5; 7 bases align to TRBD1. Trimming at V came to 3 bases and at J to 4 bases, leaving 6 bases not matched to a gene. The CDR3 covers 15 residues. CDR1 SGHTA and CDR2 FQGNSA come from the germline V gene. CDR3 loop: CASSFDRASNQPQHF. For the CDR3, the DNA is TGTGCCAGCAGCTTTGACAGGGCATCTAATCAGCCCCAGCATTTT.

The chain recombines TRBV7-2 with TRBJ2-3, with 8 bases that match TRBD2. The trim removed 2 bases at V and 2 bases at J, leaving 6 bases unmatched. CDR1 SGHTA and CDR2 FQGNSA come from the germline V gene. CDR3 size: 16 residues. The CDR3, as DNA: TGTGCCAGCAGCTTATTCGCCGGGGGGGTCACAGATACGCAGTATTTT. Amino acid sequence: CASSLFAGGVTDTQYF. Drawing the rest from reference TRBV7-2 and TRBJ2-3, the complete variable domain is GAGVSQSPSNKVTEKGKDVELRCDPISGHTALYWYRQSLGQGLEFLIYFQGNSAPDKSGLPSDRFSAERTGGSVSTLTIQRTQQEDSAVYLCASSLFAGGVTDTQYFGPGTRLTVL.

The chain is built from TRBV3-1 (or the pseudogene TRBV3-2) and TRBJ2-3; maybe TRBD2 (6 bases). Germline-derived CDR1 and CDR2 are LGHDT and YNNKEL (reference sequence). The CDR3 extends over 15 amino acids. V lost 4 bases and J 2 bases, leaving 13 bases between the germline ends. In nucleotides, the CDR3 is TGTGCCAGCAGCCTACGACTAGACCCCACAGATACGCAGTATTTT. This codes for CASSLRLDPTDTQYF.

CDR3 nucleotides: TGCGCCAGCAGCGATCCTATACTAGGGGGCTACACCTTC. Translated, it gives CASSDPILGGYTF. The chain carries TRBV5-1 and TRBJ1-2; D gene uncertain. The ends were cut back, 4 bases at V and 8 bases at J, with 15 bases in the middle. The CDR3 consists of 13 residues. Germline V gene sequence: CDR1 SGHRS, CDR2 YFSETQ.